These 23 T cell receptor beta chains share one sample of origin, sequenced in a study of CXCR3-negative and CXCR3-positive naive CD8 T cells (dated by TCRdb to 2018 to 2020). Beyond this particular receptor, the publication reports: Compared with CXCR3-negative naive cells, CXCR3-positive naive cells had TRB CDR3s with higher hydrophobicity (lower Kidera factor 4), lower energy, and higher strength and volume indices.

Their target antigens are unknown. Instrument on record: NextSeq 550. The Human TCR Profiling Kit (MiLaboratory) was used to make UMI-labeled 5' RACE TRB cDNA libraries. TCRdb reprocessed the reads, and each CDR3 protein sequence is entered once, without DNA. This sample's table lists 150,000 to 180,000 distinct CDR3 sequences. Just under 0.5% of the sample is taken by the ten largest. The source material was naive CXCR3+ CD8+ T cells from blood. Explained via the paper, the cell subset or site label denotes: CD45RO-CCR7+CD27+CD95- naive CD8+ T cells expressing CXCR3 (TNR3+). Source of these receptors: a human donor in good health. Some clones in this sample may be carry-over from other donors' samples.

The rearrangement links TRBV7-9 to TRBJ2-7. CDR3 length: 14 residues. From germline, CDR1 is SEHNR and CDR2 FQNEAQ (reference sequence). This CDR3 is CASSLPSRPYEQYF.

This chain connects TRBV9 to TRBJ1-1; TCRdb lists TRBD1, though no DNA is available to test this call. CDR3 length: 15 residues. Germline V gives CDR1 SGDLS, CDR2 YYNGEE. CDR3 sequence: CASSGMTGIETEAFF.

CDR3 amino acids: CASSSRGQGSGNTEAFF. J is TRBJ1-1 and V is TRBV9; TCRdb outputs TRBD1, but without DNA this stays unchecked. CDR3 size: 17 residues. Germline loops: CDR1 SGDLS, CDR2 YYNGEE.

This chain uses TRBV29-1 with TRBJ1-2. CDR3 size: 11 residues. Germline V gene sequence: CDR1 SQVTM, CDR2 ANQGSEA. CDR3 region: CSVEYLYGYTF.

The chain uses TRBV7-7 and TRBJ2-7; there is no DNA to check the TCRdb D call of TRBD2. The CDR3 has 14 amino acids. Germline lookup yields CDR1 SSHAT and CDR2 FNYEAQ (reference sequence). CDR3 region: CASSGILAAYEQYF.

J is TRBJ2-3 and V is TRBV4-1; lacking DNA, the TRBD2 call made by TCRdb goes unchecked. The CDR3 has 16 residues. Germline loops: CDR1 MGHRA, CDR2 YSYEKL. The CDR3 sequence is CASSHQAAGGTDTQYF.

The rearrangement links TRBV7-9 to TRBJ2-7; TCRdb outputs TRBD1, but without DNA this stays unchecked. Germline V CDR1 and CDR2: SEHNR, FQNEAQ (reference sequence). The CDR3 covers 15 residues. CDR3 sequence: CASRQDRDASYEQYF.

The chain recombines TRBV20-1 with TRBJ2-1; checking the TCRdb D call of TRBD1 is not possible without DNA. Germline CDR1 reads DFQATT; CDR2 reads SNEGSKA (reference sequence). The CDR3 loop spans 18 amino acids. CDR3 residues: CSARDEDRGYVRYNEQFF.

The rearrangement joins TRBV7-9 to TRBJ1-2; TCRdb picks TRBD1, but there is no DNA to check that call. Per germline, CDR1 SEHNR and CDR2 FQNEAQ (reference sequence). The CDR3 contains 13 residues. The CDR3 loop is CASSFGTDYGYTF.

CDR3 sequence: CASSLRWRGRTDTQYF. The rearrangement links TRBV5-4 to TRBJ2-3; lacking DNA, the TRBD2 call made by TCRdb goes unchecked. Germline V lookup: CDR1 SGHNT, CDR2 YYREEE (reference sequence). This CDR3 contains 16 residues.

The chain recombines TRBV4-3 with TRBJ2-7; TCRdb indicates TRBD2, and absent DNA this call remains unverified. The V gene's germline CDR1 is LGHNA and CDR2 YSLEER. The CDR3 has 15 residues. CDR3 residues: CASSQHRAPDYEQYF.

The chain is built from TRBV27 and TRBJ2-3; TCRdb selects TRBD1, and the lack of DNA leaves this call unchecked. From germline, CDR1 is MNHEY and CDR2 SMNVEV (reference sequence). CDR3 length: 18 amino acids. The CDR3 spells CASSPYPLGGAHTDTQYF.

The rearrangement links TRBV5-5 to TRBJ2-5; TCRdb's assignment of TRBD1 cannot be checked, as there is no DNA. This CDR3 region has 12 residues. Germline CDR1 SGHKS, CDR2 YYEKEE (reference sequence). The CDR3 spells CASSLLSETQYF.

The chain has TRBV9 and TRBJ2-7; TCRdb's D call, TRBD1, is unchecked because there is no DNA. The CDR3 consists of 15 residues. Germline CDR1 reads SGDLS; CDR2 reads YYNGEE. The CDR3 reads CASSPQGQGAYEQYF. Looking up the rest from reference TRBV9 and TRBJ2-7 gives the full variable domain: DSGVTQTPKHLITATGQRVTLRCSPRSGDLSVYWYQQSLDQGLQFLIQYYNGEERAKGNILERFSAQQFPDLHSELNLSSLELGDSALYFCASSPQGQGAYEQYFGPGTRLTVT.

CDR3 region: CAISEPQETQYF. The V and J genes are TRBV10-3 and TRBJ2-5. The CDR3 is made up of 12 amino acids. Germline V gene sequence: CDR1 ENHRY, CDR2 SYGVKD.

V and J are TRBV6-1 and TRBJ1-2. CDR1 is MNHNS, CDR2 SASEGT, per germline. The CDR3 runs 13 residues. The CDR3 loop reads CASSDKGYYGYTF.

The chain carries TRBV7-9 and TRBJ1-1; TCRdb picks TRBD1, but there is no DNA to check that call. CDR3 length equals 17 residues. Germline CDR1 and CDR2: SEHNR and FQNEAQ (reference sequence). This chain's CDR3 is CASSSAGQAEGNTEAFF. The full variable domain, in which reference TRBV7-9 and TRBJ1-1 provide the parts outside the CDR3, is DTGVSQNPRHKITKRGQNVTFRCDPISEHNRLYWYRQTLGQGPEFLTYFQNEAQLEKSRLLSDRFSAERPKGSFSTLEIQRTEQGDSAMYLCASSSAGQAEGNTEAFFGQGTRLTVV.

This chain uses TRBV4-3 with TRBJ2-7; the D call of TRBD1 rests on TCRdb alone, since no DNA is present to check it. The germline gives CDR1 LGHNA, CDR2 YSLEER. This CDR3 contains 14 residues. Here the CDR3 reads CASSQGGQGYEQYF.

CDR3 sequence: CASSHSGTNEKLFF. This rearrangement joins TRBV7-9 to TRBJ1-4; TCRdb designates TRBD1, a call that cannot be tested without DNA. There are 14 residues in the CDR3. Germline CDR1 and CDR2: SEHNR and FQNEAQ (reference sequence).

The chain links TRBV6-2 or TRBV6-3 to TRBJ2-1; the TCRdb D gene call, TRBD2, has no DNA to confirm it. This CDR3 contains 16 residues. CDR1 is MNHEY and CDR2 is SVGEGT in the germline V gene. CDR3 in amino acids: CASSSLAGKSFVEQFF.

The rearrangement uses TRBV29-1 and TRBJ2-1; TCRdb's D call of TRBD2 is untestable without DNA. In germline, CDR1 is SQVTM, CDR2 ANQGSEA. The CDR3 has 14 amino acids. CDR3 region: CSVEGQREGNEQFF.

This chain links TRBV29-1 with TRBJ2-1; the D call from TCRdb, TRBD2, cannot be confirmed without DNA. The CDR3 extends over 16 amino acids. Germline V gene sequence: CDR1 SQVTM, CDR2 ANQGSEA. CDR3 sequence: CSVEAGVLAGYNEQFF.

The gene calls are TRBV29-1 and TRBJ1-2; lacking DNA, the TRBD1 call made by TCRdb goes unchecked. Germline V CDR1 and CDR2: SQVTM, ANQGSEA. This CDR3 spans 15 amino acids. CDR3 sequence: CSVETGTGGNYGYTF.